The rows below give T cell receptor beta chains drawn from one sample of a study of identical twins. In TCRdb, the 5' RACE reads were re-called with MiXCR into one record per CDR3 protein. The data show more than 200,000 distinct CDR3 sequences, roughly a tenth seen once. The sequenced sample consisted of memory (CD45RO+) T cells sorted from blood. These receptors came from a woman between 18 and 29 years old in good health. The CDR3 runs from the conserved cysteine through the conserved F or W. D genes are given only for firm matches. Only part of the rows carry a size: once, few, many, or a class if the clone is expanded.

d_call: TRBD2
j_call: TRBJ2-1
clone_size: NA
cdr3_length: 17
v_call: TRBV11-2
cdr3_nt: TGTGCCAGCAGCTTAATAGCGGGGGGGCCCTCCTACAATGAGCAGTTCTTC
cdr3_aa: CASSLIAGGPSYNEQFF

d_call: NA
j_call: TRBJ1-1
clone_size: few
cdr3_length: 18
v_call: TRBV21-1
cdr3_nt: TGTGCCAGCAGCAAAGAGAGAGGACAGGGACCATCGAACACTGAAGCTTTCTTT
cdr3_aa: CASSKERGQGPSNTEAFF

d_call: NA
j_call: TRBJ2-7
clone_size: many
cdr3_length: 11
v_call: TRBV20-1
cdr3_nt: TGCAGTGCCCACAGGGTTGGCGAGCAGTACTTC
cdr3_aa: CSAHRVGEQYF

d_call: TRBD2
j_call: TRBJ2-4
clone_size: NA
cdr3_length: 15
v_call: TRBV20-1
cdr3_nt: TGCAGTGCTAGAGAACTAGCGGGACCAGGTGACATTCAGTACTTC
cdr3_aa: CSARELAGPGDIQYF

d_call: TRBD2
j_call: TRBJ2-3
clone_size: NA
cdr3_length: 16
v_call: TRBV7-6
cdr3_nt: TGTGCCAGCAGCCAAACTAGCGGGGGGCCTGTGGATACGCAGTATTTT
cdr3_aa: CASSQTSGGPVDTQYF

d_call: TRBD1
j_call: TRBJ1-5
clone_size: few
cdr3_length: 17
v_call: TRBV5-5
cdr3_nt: TGTGCCAGCAGCTTGTGGCCGGGACAGGGTGGGGAGCAGCCCCAGCATTTT
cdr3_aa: CASSLWPGQGGEQPQHF

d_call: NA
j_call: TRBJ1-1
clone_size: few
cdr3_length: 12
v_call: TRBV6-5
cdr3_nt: TGTGCCAGCAGTTCCCGTGGGGGGAAGACTTTCTTT
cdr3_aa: CASSSRGGKTFF

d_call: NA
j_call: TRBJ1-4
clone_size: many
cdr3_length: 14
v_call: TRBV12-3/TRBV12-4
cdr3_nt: TGTGCCAGCAGTTTAGCCAGATCCGATGAAAAACTGTTTTTT
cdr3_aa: CASSLARSDEKLFF

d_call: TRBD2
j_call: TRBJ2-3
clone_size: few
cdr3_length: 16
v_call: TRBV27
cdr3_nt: TGTGCCAGCAGTCCCGGCGGGGGGCCAAGCACAGATACGCAGTATTTT
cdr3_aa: CASSPGGGPSTDTQYF

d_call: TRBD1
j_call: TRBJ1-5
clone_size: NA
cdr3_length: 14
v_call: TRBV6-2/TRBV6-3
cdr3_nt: TGTGCCAGCACCACCCCGCAGGGGGTGCAGCCCCAGCATTTT
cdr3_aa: CASTTPQGVQPQHF

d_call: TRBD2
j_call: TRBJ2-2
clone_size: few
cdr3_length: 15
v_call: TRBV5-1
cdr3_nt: TGCGCCAGCTGTTCCGGGACTAGTACCACCGGGGAGCTGTTTTTT
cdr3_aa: CASCSGTSTTGELFF

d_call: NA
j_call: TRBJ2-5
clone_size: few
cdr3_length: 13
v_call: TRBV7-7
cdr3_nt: TGTGCCAGCAGCCAATTAGCAGCTGAGACCCAGTACTTC
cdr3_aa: CASSQLAAETQYF

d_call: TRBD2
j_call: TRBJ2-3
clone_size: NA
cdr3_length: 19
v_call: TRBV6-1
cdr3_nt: TGTGCCAGCAGTGAAAGAGGGACTAGCGGGGGTAATAGGGCAGATACGCAGTATTTT
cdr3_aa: CASSERGTSGGNRADTQYF

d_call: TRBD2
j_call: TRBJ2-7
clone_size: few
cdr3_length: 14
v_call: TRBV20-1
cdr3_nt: TGCAGTGCTCAAAGCCCCGGGACTAACTACGAGCAGTACTTC
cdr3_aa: CSAQSPGTNYEQYF

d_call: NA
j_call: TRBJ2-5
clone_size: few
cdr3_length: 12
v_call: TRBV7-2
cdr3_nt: TGTGCCAGCAGCCCGCCCTCCGAGACCCAGTACTTC
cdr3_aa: CASSPPSETQYF

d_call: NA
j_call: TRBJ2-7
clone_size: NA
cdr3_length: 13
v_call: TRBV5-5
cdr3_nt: TGTGCCAGCAGTTTTAGAGACAGGCGGGAGCAGTACTTC
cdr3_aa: CASSFRDRREQYF

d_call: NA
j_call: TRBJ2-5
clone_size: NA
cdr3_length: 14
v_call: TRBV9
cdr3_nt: TGTGCCAGCAGCGTAGGCGCCCTACAAGAGACCCAGTACTTC
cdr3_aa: CASSVGALQETQYF

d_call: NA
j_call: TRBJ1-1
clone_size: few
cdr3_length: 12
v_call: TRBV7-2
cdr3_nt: TGTGCCAGCAGGGAAGGAAGGGTCTCAGCTTTCTTT
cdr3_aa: CASREGRVSAFF

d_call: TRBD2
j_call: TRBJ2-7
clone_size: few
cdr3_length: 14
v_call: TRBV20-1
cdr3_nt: TGCAGTGCTAGAGCCGGTAGCGGGAGCTACGAGCAGTACTTC
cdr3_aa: CSARAGSGSYEQYF

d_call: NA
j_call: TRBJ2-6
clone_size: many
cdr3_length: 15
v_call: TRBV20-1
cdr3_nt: TGCAGTGCTAGATCCACGATCTCTGGGGCCAACGTCCTGACTTTC
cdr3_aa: CSARSTISGANVLTF

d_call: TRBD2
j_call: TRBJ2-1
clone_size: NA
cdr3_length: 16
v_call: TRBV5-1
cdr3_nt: TGCGCCAGCACCCCTCTAGCGGGAGGAGGGTACAATGACCAGTTCTTC
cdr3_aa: CASTPLAGGGYNDQFF

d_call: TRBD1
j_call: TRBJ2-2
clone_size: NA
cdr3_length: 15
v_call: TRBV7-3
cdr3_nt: TGTGCCAGCAGCTTCGGGACAGGGGACACCGGGGAGCTGTTTTTT
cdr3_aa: CASSFGTGDTGELFF

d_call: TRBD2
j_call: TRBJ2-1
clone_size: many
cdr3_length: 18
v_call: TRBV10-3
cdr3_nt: TGTGCCACCACAGAACAAGCGGGAGGACAACGACTCTACAATGAGCAGTTCTTC
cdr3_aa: CATTEQAGGQRLYNEQFF

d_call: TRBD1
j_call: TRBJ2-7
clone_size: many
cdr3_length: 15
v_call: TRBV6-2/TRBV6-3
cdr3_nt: TGTGCCAGCAGTCGCCCCGGGACAGGGCTCTACGAGCAGTACTTC
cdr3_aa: CASSRPGTGLYEQYF

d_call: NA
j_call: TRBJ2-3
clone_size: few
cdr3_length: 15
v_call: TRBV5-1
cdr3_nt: TGCGCCAGCAGCCCCCCGCGCGGGGACACAGATACGCAGTATTTT
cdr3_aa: CASSPPRGDTDTQYF

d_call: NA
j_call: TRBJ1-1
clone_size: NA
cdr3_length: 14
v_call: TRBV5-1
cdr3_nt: TGCGCCAGCAGCTACCTCAGGGAGAACACTGAAGCTTTCTTT
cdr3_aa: CASSYLRENTEAFF

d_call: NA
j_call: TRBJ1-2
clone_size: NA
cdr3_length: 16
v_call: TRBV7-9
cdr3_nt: TGTGCCAGCAGCTTAGTAGGCGGGACAAGGGCGGAAGGCTACACCTTC
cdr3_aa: CASSLVGGTRAEGYTF

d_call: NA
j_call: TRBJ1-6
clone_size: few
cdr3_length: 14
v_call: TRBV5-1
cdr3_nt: TGCGCCAGCAGCTTGGCGGATGAGAATTCACCCCTCCACTTT
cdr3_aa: CASSLADENSPLHF

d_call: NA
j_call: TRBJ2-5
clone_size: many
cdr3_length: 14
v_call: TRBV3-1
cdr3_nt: TGTGCCAGCAGCCCCAGGACTGGAGTGGAGACCCAGTACTTC
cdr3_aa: CASSPRTGVETQYF

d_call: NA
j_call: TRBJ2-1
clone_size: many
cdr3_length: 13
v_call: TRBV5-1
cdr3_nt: TGCGCCAGCAGCTTGGCCGTGATGAATGAGCAGTTCTTC
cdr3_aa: CASSLAVMNEQFF

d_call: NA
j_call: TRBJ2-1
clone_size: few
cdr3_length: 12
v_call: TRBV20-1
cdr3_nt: TGCAGTGCTAGGGGGGGACGGAATGAGCAGTTCTTC
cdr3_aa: CSARGGRNEQFF

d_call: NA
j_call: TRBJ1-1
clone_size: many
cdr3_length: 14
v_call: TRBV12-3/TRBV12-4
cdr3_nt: TGTGCCAGCAGTTTACGGACAGCAAACACTGAAGCTTTCTTT
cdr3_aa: CASSLRTANTEAFF

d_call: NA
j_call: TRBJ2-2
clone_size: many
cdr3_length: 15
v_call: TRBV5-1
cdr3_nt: TGCGCCAGCAGCTTCCTCGGGGGCTCGGGCGGGGAGCTGTTTTTT
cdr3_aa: CASSFLGGSGGELFF

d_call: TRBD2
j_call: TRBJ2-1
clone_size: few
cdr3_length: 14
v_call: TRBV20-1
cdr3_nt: TGCAGTGCTGGTATCCCCGGGACTAGCAATGAGCAGTTCTTC
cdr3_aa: CSAGIPGTSNEQFF

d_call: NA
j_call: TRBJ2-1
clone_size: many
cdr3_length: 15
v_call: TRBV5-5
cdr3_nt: TGTGCCAGCAGCCCACTTCCACATTCCTACAATGAGCAGTTCTTC
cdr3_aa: CASSPLPHSYNEQFF

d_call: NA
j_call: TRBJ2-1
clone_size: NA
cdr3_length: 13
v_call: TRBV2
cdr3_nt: TGTGCCAGCATCGAGAGTAGCCACAATGAGCAGTTCTTC
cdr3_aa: CASIESSHNEQFF

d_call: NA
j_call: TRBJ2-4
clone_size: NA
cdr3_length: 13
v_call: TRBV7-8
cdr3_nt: TGTGCCAGCAGCTTAGTCCGGGGGACCATTCAGTACTTC
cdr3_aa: CASSLVRGTIQYF

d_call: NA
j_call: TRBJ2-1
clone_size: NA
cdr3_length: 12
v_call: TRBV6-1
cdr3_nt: TGTGCCAGCATAGTCTCCTACAATGAGCAGTTCTTC
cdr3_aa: CASIVSYNEQFF

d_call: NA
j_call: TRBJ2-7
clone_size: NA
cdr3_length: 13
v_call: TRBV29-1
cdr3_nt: TGCAGCGTTGGAAATCCAGAAGCCTACGAGCAGTACTTC
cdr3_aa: CSVGNPEAYEQYF

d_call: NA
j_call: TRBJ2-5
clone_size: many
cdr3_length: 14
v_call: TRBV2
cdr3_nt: TGTGCCAGCAGGGGGGCTGGGGCCCAAGAGACCCAGTACTTC
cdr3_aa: CASRGAGAQETQYF

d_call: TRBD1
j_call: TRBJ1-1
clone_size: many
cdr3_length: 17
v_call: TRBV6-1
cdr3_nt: TGTGCCAGCAGTAGTCCGGGACAGGGGTACATGAACACTGAAGCTTTCTTT
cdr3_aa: CASSSPGQGYMNTEAFF

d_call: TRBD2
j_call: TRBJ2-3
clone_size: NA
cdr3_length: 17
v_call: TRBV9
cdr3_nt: TGTGCCAGCAGCGTAGCTTTCCTAGCGGGGAGTGCAGATACGCAGTATTTT
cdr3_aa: CASSVAFLAGSADTQYF

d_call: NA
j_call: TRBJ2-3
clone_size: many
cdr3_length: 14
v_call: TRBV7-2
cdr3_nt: TGTGCCAGCAGCCCGACTAGGGCGGGGGATACGCAGTATTTT
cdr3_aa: CASSPTRAGDTQYF

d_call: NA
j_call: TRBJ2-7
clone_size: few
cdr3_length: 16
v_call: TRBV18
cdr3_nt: TGTGCCAGCTCACCACCTCGCCCAGCGGCCAGTGTCGAGCAGTACTTC
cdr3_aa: CASSPPRPAASVEQYF

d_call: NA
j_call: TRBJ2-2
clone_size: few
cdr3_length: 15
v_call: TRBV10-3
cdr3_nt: TGTGCCATCAGTGAGTCCGGGAGAGACGGAGGGGAGCTGTTTTTT
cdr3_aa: CAISESGRDGGELFF

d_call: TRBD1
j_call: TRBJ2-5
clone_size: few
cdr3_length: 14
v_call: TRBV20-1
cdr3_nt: TGCAGTGCCCCGATACAGGGGCTACAAGAGACCCAGTACTTC
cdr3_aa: CSAPIQGLQETQYF

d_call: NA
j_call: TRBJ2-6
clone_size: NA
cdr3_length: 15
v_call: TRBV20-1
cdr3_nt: TGCAGTGCCGGAGGGGGAAATGCTGGGGCCAACGTCCTGACTTTC
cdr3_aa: CSAGGGNAGANVLTF

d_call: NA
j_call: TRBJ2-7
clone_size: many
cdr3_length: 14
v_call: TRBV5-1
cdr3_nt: TGCGCCAGCAGCTACGGGAGCACATCCTACGAGCAGTACTTC
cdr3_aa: CASSYGSTSYEQYF

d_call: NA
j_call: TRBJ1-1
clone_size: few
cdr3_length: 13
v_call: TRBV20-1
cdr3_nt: TGCAGTGCTAGTAAGGGACAGAACACTGAAGCTTTCTTT
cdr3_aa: CSASKGQNTEAFF

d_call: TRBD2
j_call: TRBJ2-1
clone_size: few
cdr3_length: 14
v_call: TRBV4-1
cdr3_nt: TGCGCCAGCAGCCAGGTTGGGACTAGCGATGAGCAGTTCTTC
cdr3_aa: CASSQVGTSDEQFF

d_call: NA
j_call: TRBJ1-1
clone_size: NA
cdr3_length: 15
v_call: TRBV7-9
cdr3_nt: TGTGCCAGCAGCACGCCTCTTGGGGTTGGGACTGAAGCTTTCTTT
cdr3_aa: CASSTPLGVGTEAFF

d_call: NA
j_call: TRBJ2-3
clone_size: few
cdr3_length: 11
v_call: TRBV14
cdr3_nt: TGTGCCAGCAGCATTTCCGGGGCGCAGTATTTT
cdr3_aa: CASSISGAQYF

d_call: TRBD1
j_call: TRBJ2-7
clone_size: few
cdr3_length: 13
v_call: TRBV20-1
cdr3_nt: TGCAGTGCTATGACAGGGAAAACCTACGAGCAGTACTTC
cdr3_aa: CSAMTGKTYEQYF